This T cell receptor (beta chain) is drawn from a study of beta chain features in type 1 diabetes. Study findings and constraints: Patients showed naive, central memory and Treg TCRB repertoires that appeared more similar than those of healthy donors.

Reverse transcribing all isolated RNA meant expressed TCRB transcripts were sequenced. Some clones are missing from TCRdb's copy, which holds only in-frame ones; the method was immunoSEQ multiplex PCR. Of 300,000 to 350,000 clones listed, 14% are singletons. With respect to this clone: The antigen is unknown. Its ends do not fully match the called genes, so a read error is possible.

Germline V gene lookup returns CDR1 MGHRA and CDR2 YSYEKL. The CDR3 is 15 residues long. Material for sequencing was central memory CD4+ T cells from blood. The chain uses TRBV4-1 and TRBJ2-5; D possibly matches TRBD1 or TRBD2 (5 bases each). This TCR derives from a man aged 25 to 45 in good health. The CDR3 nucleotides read TGCGCCAGCAGCCAAGATACGGGGCTCCAAAAGACCCAGTACTTC. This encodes CASSQDTGLQKTQYF.